This T cell receptor (beta chain) was captured in a study of T cells after yellow fever vaccination. Study in general: SMART-Seq v4 Ultra Low Input handled preparation of low-cell-number fractions. Study results and limitations: FACS-sorted repertoires might harbor abundant contaminating clonotypes from the bulk population.

Deletions cut 4 bases from V and 5 bases from J, with 12 bases between. Germline CDR1 and CDR2: MNHNS and SASEGT. The CDR3 loop spans 14 amino acids. In its sample, this clonotype was seen a few times. Its antigen remains unidentified. Conversion of TCR transcripts into cDNA relied on 5'RACE template switching, which added a universal primer site and UMIs. TCRdb re-analysed the 5' RACE reads in MiXCR, keeping a single row per CDR3 protein. The data contain 300,000 or so distinct CDR3 sequences, around 6.8% of them singletons. The receptor comes from a man aged 18 to 30 who received the YFV17D yellow fever vaccine. The chain links TRBV6-1 to TRBJ2-1; D may be TRBD2 (5 bases). The sequencing here drew on PBMCs, taken more than 35 days after the first yellow fever vaccination. CDR3 loop: CASSVGVLNNEQFF. CDR3 DNA sequence: TGTGCCAGCAGTGTCGGGGTACTCAACAATGAGCAGTTCTTC.